The subject of this entry is one TCR beta chain. The data were obtained in a study of technical replicates of blood from a few donors. The table came from immunoSEQ multiplex PCR; TCRdb's copy has only in-frame clones and leaves some out. The sample includes around 72,000 clones, approximately 91% of them seen just once. This CDR3 comprises 14 residues. V lost 4 bases to trimming and J lost 4 bases, with 12 bases between them. Germline lookup yields CDR1 LNHDA and CDR2 SQIVND (reference sequence). This chain uses TRBV19 with TRBJ2-3, with D unresolved. The origin of this receptor is a human donor in good health. Some clones in this sample may be carry-over from other donors' samples. The sequencing input was PBMCs. DNA of the CDR3: TGTGCCAGTAGTACCAGGTTTCCATCAGATACGCAGTATTTT. This gives the protein CASSTRFPSDTQYF.